This T cell receptor beta chain was profiled in a study of cytomegalovirus exposure and HLA in healthy donors. The PCR ran on 60 Vbeta and 13 Jbeta primers. Only in-frame clones appear in the TCRdb table, and some are missing; sequencing was by immunoSEQ multiplex PCR. The sample includes roughly 230,000 clones, about nine tenths of them seen just once. General study results and limits: The productive fraction for most TCR beta V segments was about 87% or about 30% in an earlier analysis. A cluster of highly shared sequence variants was likely a sequencing artifact.

In regard to this clone: Its antigen is not identified.

The CDR3 consists of 14 residues. Germline-derived CDR1 and CDR2 are KGHSH and LQKENI. The ends lost 3 bases at V and 7 bases at J; junction bases unmatched: 4. What was sequenced was PBMCs. The sequence was collected from a girl aged 2 to 9 in good health and CMV-seronegative. The V gene is TRBV18, the J gene TRBJ1-1, with 11 nucleotides matching TRBD1. The CDR3 DNA reads as TGTGCCAGCTCACCCTCGGGACAGGGGGTTGAAGCTTTCTTT. Translated, it gives CASSPSGQGVEAFF.